This is a list of T cell receptor beta chains from one sample in a study of cytomegalovirus exposure and HLA in healthy donors. Produced via immunoSEQ multiplex PCR; TCRdb's table is partial and in-frame only. Altogether around 140,000 clones are present, roughly 80% being singletons, with the ten largest covering roughly 2.9%. The sequencing input was PBMCs. These receptors came from a woman under 40 in good health and CMV-seronegative. The CDR3 runs from the conserved cysteine through the conserved F or W. The size of a clone is reported for some rows only, either as once, few or many, or as a class for expanded clones.

size	V	J	CDR3
-	TRBV19	TRBJ1-6	CASRILSSYNSPLHF
-	TRBV5-1	TRBJ1-6	CTSSLTGGSDSPLHF
-	TRBV9	TRBJ2-7	CASSVGGVSYEQYF
-	TRBV9	TRBJ2-3	CASSEDRFTDTQYF
-	TRBV10-2	TRBJ2-1	CASGGPGQGTHNEQFF
-	TRBV15	TRBJ1-2	CATSRDRGYTF
-	TRBV6-5	TRBJ2-7	CASSDMGLAGGEQYF
-	TRBV7-2	TRBJ1-4	CASSVGGTGGAENGKLFF
-	TRBV5-4	TRBJ2-1	CASSSGGRAMDEQFF
-	TRBV4-3	TRBJ2-7	CASSQVWGGYEQYF
few	TRBV5-1	TRBJ2-7	CASSLGQGAYEQYF
few	TRBV6-1	TRBJ1-5	CASSRGTAINQPQHF
-	TRBV10-1	TRBJ1-1	CATHGAENTEAFF
-	TRBV11-2	TRBJ1-4	CASSPVAQVGEKLFF
once	TRBV5-1	TRBJ2-7	CASSLPSGTASFSYEQYF
-	TRBV4-3	TRBJ2-2	CASSQDPVNTGELFF
-	TRBV9	TRBJ2-7	CASLVGESSYEQYF
once	TRBV11-2	TRBJ1-2	CASSTPDGENYGYTF
-	TRBV20-1	TRBJ2-7	CSARFQNEQYF
-	TRBV2	TRBJ1-2	CASMKGQGLVYGYTF
-	TRBV19	TRBJ1-4	CASSISVNEKLFF
-	TRBV2	TRBJ2-5	CASSVTQGLGETQYF
-	TRBV18	TRBJ1-1	CASSQQGAGTEAFF